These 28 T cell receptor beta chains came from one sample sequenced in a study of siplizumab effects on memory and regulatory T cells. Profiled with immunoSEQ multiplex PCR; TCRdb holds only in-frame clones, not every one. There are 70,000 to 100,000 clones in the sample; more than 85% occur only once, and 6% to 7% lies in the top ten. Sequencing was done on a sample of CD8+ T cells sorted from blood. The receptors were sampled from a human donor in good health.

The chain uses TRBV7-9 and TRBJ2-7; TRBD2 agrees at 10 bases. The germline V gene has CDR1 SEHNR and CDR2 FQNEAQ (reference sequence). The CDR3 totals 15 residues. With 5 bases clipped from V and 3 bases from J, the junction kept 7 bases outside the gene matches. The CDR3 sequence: CASSPLAGEFYEQYF. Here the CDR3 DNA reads TGTGCCAGCAGCCCCCTAGCGGGAGAGTTCTACGAGCAGTACTTC.

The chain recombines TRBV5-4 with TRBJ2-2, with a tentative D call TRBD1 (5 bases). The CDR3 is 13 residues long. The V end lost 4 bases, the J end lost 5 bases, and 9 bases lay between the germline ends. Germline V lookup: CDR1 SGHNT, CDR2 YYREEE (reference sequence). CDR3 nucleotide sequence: TGTGCCAGCAGCCCACCAGGGACCGGGGAGCTGTTTTTT. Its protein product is CASSPPGTGELFF.

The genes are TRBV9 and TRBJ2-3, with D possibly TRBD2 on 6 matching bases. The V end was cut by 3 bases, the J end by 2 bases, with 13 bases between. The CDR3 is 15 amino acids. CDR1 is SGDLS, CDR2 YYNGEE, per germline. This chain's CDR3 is CASSALDYPTDTQYF. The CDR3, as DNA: TGTGCCAGCAGCGCCTTGGACTACCCCACAGATACGCAGTATTTT.

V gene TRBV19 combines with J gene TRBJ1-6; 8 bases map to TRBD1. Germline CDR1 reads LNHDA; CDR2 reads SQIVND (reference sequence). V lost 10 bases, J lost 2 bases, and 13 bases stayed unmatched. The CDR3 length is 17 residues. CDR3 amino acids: CATPEDRDIPYNSPLHF. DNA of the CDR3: TGTGCCACCCCGGAGGACAGGGATATACCCTATAATTCACCCCTCCACTTT.

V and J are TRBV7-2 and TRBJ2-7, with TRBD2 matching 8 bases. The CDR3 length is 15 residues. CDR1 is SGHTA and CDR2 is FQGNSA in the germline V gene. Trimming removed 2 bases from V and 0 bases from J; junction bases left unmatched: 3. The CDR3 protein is CASSLTSGSSYEQYF. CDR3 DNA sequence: TGTGCCAGCAGCTTAACTAGCGGAAGCTCCTACGAGCAGTACTTC.

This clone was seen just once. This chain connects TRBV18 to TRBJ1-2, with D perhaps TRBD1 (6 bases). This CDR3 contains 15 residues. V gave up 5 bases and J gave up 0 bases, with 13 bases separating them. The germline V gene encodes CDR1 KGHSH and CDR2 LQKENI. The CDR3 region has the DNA TGTGCCAGCTCATCCGCGGACAGAGCTAACTATGGCTACACCTTC. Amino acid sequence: CASSSADRANYGYTF. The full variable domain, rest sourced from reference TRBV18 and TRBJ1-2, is NAGVMQNPRHLVRRRGQEARLRCSPMKGHSHVYWYRQLPEEGLKFMVYLQKENIIDESGMPKERFSAEFPKEGPSILRIQQVVRGDSAAYFCASSSADRANYGYTFGSGTRLTVV.

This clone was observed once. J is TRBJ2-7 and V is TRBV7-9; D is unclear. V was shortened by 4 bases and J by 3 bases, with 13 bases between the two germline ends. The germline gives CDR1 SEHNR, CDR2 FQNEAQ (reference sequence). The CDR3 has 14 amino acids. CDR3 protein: CASSSPVGSYEQYF. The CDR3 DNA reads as TGTGCCAGCAGCTCGCCCGTTGGCAGCTACGAGCAGTACTTC.

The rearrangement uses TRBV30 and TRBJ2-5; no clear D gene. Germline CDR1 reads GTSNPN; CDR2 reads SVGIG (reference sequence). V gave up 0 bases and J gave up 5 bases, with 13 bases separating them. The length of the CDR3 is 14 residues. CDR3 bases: TGTGCCTGGAGTGTTGTGGGCCTCGGTGAGACCCAGTACTTC. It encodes CAWSVVGLGETQYF.

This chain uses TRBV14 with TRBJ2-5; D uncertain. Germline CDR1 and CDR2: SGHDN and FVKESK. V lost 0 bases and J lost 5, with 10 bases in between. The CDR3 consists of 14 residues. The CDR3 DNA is TGTGCCAGCAGCCAAGATATCGAGTGGGAGACCCAGTACTTC. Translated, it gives CASSQDIEWETQYF. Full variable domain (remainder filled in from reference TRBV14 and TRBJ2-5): EAGVTQFPSHSVIEKGQTVTLRCDPISGHDNLYWYRRVMGKEIKFLLHFVKESKQDESGMPNNRFLAERTGGTYSTLKVQPAELEDSGVYFCASSQDIEWETQYFGPGTRLLVL.

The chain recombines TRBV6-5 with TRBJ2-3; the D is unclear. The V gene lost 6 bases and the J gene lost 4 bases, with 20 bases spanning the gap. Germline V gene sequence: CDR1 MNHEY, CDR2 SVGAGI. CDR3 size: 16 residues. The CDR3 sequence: CASSYGRSSRADTQYF. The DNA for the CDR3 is TGTGCCAGCAGCTACGGACGGTCAAGTAGGGCAGATACGCAGTATTTT.

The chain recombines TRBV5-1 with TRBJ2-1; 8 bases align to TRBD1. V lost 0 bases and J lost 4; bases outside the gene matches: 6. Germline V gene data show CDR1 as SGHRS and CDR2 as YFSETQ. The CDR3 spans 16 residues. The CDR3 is CASSLASGGAYNEQFF. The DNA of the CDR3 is TGCGCCAGCAGCTTGGCCTCAGGGGGCGCTTACAATGAGCAGTTCTTC.

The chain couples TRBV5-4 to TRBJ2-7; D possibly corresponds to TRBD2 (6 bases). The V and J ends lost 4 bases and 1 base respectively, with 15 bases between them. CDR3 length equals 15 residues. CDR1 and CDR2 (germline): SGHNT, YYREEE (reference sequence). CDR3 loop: CASSRSSEGSYEQYF. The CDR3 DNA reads TGTGCCAGCAGCCGATCTTCGGAGGGTTCCTACGAGCAGTACTTC.

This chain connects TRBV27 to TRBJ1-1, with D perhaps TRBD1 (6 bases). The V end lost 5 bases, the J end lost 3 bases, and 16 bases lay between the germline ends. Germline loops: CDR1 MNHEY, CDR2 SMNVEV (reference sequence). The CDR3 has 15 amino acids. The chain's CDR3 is CASSEAGAGDTEAFF. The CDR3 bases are TGTGCCAGCAGTGAAGCAGGGGCCGGGGACACTGAAGCTTTCTTT.

CDR3 in amino acids: CASSQLDRGRLMNTEAFF. Written as DNA, the CDR3 is TGCGCCAGCAGCCAGTTAGACAGGGGGCGTCTAATGAACACTGAAGCTTTCTTT. The V and J genes are TRBV5-1 and TRBJ1-1, with 10 bases fitting TRBD1. The CDR3 has 18 residues. Germline CDR1 reads SGHRS; CDR2 reads YFSETQ. V lost 4 bases and J lost 0; bases outside the gene matches: 12.

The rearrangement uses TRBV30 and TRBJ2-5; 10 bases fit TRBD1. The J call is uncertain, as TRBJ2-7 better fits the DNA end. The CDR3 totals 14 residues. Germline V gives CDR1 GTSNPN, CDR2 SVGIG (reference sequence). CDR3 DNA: TGTGCCTGGAGCCTAGGGACAGGGGACTACGAGCAGTACTTC. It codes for CAWSLGTGDYEQYF.

The CDR3 nucleotides are TGCAGCGTTGGTGCAGCGGGGATGAGCAATGAGCAGTTCTTC. It encodes CSVGAAGMSNEQFF. This chain uses TRBV29-1 with TRBJ2-1; 7 nucleotides match TRBD2. The CDR3 covers 14 residues. Germline V gene sequence: CDR1 SQVTM, CDR2 ANQGSEA. The junction had 9 bases not matched to a gene; V was cut back by 4 bases and J by 6 bases.

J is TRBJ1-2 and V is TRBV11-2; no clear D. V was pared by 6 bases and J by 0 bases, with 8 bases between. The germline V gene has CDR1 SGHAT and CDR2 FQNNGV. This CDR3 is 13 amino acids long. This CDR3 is CASSPPANYGYTF. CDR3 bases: TGTGCCAGCAGTCCCCCCGCTAACTATGGCTACACCTTC. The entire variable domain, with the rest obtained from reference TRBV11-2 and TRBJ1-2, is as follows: EAGVAQSPRYKIIEKRQSVAFWCNPISGHATLYWYQQILGQGPKLLIQFQNNGVVDDSQLPKDRFSAERLKGVDSTLKIQPAKLEDSAVYLCASSPPANYGYTFGSGTRLTVV.

The CDR3 loop reads CAWALMGYNEQFF. The DNA of the CDR3 is TGTGCCTGGGCCCTTATGGGTTACAATGAGCAGTTCTTC. The V call is TRBV30, the J call TRBJ2-1; D gene uncertain. CDR3 length equals 13 residues. The germline CDR1 and CDR2 sequences are GTSNPN and SVGIG (reference sequence). Trimming removed 5 bases from V and 4 bases from J, with 12 bases in between.

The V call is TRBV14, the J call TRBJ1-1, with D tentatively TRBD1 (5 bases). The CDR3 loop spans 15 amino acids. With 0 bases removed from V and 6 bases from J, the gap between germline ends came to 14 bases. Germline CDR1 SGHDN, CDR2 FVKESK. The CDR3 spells CASSQDLGHAAEAFF. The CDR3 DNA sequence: TGTGCCAGCAGCCAAGATTTAGGACATGCCGCTGAAGCTTTCTTT.

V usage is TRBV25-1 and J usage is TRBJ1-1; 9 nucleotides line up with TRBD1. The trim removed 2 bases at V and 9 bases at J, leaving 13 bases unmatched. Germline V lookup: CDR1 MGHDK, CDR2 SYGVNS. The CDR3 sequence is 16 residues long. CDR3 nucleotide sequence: TGTGCCAGCAGTGAAGCCCCCGGGACAGGGCGCGGTAAAGCTTTCTTT. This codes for CASSEAPGTGRGKAFF.

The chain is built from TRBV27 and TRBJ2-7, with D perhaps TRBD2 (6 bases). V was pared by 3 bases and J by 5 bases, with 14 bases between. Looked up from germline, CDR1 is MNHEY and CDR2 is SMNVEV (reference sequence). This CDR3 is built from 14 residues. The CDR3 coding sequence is TGTGCCAGCAGTTTTTGGAGGGGACTCGACGAGCAGTACTTC. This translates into CASSFWRGLDEQYF.

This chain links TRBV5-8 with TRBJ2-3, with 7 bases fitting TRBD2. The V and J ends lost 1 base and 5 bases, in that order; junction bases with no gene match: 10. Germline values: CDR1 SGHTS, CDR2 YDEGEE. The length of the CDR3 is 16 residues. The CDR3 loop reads CASSLSGTKEVDTQYF. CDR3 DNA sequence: TGTGCCAGCAGCTTGTCCGGGACTAAGGAGGTAGATACGCAGTATTTT.

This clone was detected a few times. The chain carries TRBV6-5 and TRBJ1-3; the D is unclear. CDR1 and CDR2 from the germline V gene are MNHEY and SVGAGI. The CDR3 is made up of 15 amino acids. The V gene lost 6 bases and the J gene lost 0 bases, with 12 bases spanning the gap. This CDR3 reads CASRPDGSSGNTIYF. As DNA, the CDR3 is TGTGCCAGCAGACCTGACGGGAGCTCTGGAAACACCATATATTTT.

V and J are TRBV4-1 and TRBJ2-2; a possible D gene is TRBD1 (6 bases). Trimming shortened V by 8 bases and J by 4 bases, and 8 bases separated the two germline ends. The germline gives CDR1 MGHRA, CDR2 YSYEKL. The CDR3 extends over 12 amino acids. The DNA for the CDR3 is TGCGCCAGCGGACAGTTCACCGGGGAGCTGTTTTTT. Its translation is CASGQFTGELFF.

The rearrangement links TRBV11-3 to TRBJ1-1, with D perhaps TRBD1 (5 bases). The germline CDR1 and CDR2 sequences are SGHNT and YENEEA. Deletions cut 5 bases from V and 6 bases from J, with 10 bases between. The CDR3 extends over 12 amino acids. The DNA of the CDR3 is TGTGCCAGCAGCGGTATGGGGCCTGAAGCTTTCTTT. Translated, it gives CASSGMGPEAFF.

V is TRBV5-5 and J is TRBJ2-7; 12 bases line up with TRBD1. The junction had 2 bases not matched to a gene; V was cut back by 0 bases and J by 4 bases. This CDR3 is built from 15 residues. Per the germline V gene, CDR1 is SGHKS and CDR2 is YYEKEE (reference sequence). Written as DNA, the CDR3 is TGTGCCAGCAGCTTGGGGGACAGGGGGCAGTACGAGCAGTACTTC. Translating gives CASSLGDRGQYEQYF.

The CDR3 nucleotides read TGCGCCAGCAGCCAAGGGTCATACGGGAGCTCCTACGAGCAGTACTTC. As protein: CASSQGSYGSSYEQYF. This chain links TRBV4-3 with TRBJ2-7, with D possibly TRBD2 on 6 matching bases. Trimming left V 1 base short and J 0 bases short, with 13 bases between. This CDR3 has 16 amino acids. Germline values: CDR1 LGHNA, CDR2 YSLEER.

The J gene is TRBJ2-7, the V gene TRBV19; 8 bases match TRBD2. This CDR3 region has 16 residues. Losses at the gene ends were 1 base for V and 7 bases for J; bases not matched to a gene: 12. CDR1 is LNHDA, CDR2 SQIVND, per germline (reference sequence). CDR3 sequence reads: CASSIGSGGPAWEQYF. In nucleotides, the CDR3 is TGTGCCAGTAGTATAGGGTCGGGAGGGCCTGCTTGGGAGCAGTACTTC.